This T cell receptor beta chain was documented in a study of response to subunit inactivated influenza vaccine. Findings of the study overall: It was suggested by the authors that few new T cells are recruited by each seasonal influenza vaccination.

The CDR3 sequence is 14 residues long. CDR1 is GTSNPN, CDR2 SVGIG, per germline (reference sequence). V lost 5 bases to trimming and J lost 2 bases, with 16 bases between them. TCRdb fed the RT-PCR reads into MiXCR, producing one record per CDR3 protein. The data contain hundreds of thousands of distinct CDR3 sequences, 7.6% of them seen just once; the ten biggest clones take up over 10%. This clonotype showed up just a few times. Its antigen is still unknown. The sequence derives from a man aged 50 to 75 who received an inactivated influenza vaccine. This sequence joins TRBV30 and TRBJ2-7; TRBD1 might be the D (6 bases). The sample consisted of PBMCs from blood, taken approximately 25 months after vaccination. CDR3: CAWAVGGMTYEQYF. CDR3 DNA: TGTGCCTGGGCCGTAGGGGGTATGACCTACGAGCAGTACTTC.